Listed here are 8 T cell receptor beta chains from one sample, sequenced in a study of neurological immune-mediated disorders. TCRdb fed the 5' RACE reads into MiXCR, producing one record per CDR3 protein. The sample contains tens of thousands of distinct CDR3 sequences, 2% to 2.5% of which appear only once. The sample taken for sequencing was PBMCs. Source of these receptors: a man aged 45-60 years with multiple sclerosis.

The table lists this clonotype with many counts. V gene TRBV7-3 combines with J gene TRBJ2-1; D could derive from TRBD1 or TRBD2 (6 bases each). The CDR3 runs to 15 residues. Germline CDR1 SGHTA, CDR2 FQGTGA. Deletions cut 2 bases from V and 9 bases from J, with 17 bases between. The CDR3 reads CASSLEGGLGAEQFF. The CDR3 DNA reads TGTGCCAGCAGCTTAGAAGGGGGGCTCGGAGCTGAGCAGTTCTTC.

This clonotype was counted at least ten times. The chain carries TRBV6-5 and TRBJ2-2; possible D gene TRBD1, 5 bases. This CDR3 region has 14 residues. Trimming left V 7 bases short and J 6 bases short, with 15 bases between. Germline CDR1 and CDR2: MNHEY and SVGAGI. Here the CDR3 reads CASKAGRGSGELFF. CDR3 sequence (DNA): TGTGCCAGCAAGGCAGGGCGTGGATCCGGGGAGCTGTTTTTT.

This clonotype was seen many times. The V call is TRBV12-3 or TRBV12-4, the J call TRBJ2-2; weak D call: TRBD1 (5 bases). Trimming removed 6 bases from V and 6 bases from J, with 11 bases in between. The CDR3 is made up of 13 amino acids. The CDR3 loop is CASRPRVSGELFF. CDR3 bases: TGTGCCAGCAGACCCAGGGTTTCCGGGGAGCTGTTTTTT.

This clonotype was observed at least ten times. The J gene is TRBJ1-5, the V gene TRBV5-1; tentatively, D is TRBD1 (5 bases). Between the trimmed V and J ends, which lost 1 base and 7 bases, there was a span of 12 bases. CDR1 is SGHRS and CDR2 is YFSETQ in the germline V gene. There are 14 residues in the CDR3. The CDR3 is CASSLSLGGQPQHF. The CDR3 DNA reads as TGCGCCAGCAGCTTGAGTCTGGGGGGGCAGCCCCAGCATTTT.

The table lists this clonotype with many counts. V gene TRBV18 combines with J gene TRBJ1-1; D uncertain. The germline V and J ends were trimmed by 3 bases and 1 base, with 6 bases remaining between them. The CDR3 runs 13 residues. CDR1 is KGHSH and CDR2 is LQKENI in the germline V gene. CDR3 loop: CASSPAANTEAFF. The CDR3 bases are TGTGCCAGCTCACCGGCAGCGAACACTGAAGCTTTCTTT. Complete variable domain (other parts from reference TRBV18 and TRBJ1-1): NAGVMQNPRHLVRRRGQEARLRCSPMKGHSHVYWYRQLPEEGLKFMVYLQKENIIDESGMPKERFSAEFPKEGPSILRIQQVVRGDSAAYFCASSPAANTEAFFGQGTRLTVV.

In its sample, this clonotype was seen many times. The CDR3 region is CSATRMNTEAFF. In DNA, the CDR3 is TGCAGTGCTACCCGGATGAACACTGAAGCTTTCTTT. This chain uses TRBV20-1 with TRBJ1-1; D not resolved. Germline assignment: CDR1 DFQATT and CDR2 SNEGSKA (reference sequence). CDR3 size: 12 residues. V dropped 4 bases and J dropped 0 bases, with 6 bases sitting between them.

This clonotype was picked up a small number of times. It may be a read error: a sequence one base away is much more abundant. The J gene is TRBJ1-1, the V gene TRBV28; D perhaps matches TRBD1 (6 bases). The CDR3 loop spans 12 amino acids. V gave up 2 bases and J gave up 7 bases, with 8 bases separating them. The V gene's germline CDR1 is MDHEN and CDR2 SYDVKM. CDR3: CASSLKQGEAFF. In DNA, the CDR3 is TGTGCCAGCAGTTTAAAACAGGGTGAAGCTTTCTTT.

This clonotype appeared many times. The genes are TRBV7-2 and TRBJ2-1; D call uncertain. This CDR3 has 14 residues. Germline CDR1 reads SGHTA; CDR2 reads FQGNSA. Trimming removed 1 base at V and 6 bases at J, with 10 bases between. The CDR3 reads CASSLVGPGNEQFF. The CDR3 nucleotides are TGTGCCAGCAGCTTAGTTGGGCCGGGCAATGAGCAGTTCTTC.